The T cell receptor (beta chain) described here comes from a study of human thymus T cells. Whole-study findings and limits: In unrelated individuals, thymic repertoires overlapped highly, according to related research. An apparent bias in V and J gene usage was seen in thymic and blood repertoires.

Germline V gives CDR1 SGHAT, CDR2 FQNNGV. The CDR3 runs to 14 residues. The V end lost 4 bases, the J end lost 1 base, and 9 bases lay between the germline ends. Resections removed during corrective heart surgery provided the thymus tissue used. Among the donors, all were healthy Finnish infants having corrective surgery for congenital heart defects. A note on this clone: Its target is unknown.

Produced via immunoSEQ multiplex PCR; TCRdb's table is partial and in-frame only. This table holds tens of thousands of clones, about 96% found once. The sample consisted of thymus tissue. V usage is TRBV11-2 and J usage is TRBJ2-3; D might be TRBD2 (6 bases). This TCR came from a boy under two years old with a congenital heart defect but otherwise immunologically healthy. CDR3 protein: CASSSWRGTDTQYF. CDR3 sequence (DNA): TGTGCCAGCAGCTCTTGGAGGGGCACAGATACGCAGTATTTT.